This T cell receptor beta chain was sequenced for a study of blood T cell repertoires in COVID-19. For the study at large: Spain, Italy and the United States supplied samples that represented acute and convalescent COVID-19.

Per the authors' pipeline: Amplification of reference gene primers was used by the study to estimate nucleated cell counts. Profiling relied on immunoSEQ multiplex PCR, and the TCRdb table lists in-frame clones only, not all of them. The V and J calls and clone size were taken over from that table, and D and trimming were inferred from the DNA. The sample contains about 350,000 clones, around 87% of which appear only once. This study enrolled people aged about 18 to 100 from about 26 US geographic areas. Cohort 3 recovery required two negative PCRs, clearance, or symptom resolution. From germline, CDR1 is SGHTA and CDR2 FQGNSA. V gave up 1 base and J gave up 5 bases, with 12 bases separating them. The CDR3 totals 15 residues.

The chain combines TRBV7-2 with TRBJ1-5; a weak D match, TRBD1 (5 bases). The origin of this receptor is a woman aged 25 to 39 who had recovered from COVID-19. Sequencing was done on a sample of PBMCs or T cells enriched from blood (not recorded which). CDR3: CASSLGGGRDQPQHF. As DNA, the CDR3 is TGTGCCAGCAGCTTAGGGGGGGGACGGGATCAGCCCCAGCATTTT.